Described below is a single T cell receptor (beta chain) sequence and its context. Its specificity is not known. Trimming pared 3 bases from V and 6 bases from J, leaving 19 bases between. The CDR3 has 15 residues. Germline values: CDR1 SQVTM, CDR2 ANQGSEA. This entry comes from a study of memory CD4+ T cells and cytomegalovirus serostatus. Turning to the study itself: Of the healthy Belgian adults, roughly ten were CMV seropositive and 24 seronegative. Overall study results and limits: CD4+ memory repertoires contained 67 of 164 reported CMV TCRbeta sequences.

As originally analysed: After removing out-of-frame reads, approximately 2.2 million distinct TCRbeta sequences remained. The assay was immunoSEQ multiplex PCR, and TCRdb's table has in-frame clones only and misses some. The D gene and trimming were derived from the DNA, and the V and J assignments and clone size from that table. The table includes 55,000 or so clones, 60% to 85% detected once. The sort gate was single viable CD3+CD4+CD8-CD45RO+ cells for memory CD4+ T cells. Donors' CMV status reflects serum IgG against pp150, pp28, p38, p52. The genes are TRBV29-1 and TRBJ2-3; maybe TRBD2 (5 bases). This TCR came from an adult in good health and CMV-seropositive. What was sequenced was memory CD4+ T cells from blood. DNA of the CDR3: TGCAGCGTTGATTCCTCACATGCCAGAGGGGATACGCAGTATTTT. Protein: CSVDSSHARGDTQYF.